Below, 21 T cell receptor beta chains from the same sample are listed, as sequenced in a study of cytotoxic CD8 clonotypes in ibrutinib-treated CLL. Libraries were prepared by immunoSEQ multiplex PCR; TCRdb keeps only in-frame clonotypes and omits some of them. The sample lists some 140,000 clones; around 90% were seen once. The source material was PBMCs, sampled after 12 months of ibrutinib treatment. The receptor source for this set is a human donor with chronic lymphocytic leukemia.

The J gene is TRBJ1-2, the V gene TRBV6-5; no reliable D call. This CDR3 contains 14 residues. V lost 6 bases and J lost 6, with 17 bases in between. The V gene's germline CDR1 is MNHEY and CDR2 SVGAGI. CDR3 residues: CASRLGPGLHGYTF. The CDR3 bases are TGTGCCAGCAGACTAGGACCGGGCCTGCATGGCTACACCTTC.

The chain is built from TRBV4-3 and TRBJ1-1; D is unclear. The germline CDR1 and CDR2 sequences are LGHNA and YSLEER. The CDR3 loop spans 13 amino acids. Trimming took 2 bases from V and 6 from J, leaving 10 bases between them. DNA for the CDR3: TGCGCCAGCAGCCAATATACGGAATCTGAAGCTTTCTTT. It codes for CASSQYTESEAFF.

This chain links TRBV9 with TRBJ2-1, with a weak D call TRBD2 (6 bases). The CDR3 extends over 16 amino acids. Germline CDR1 SGDLS, CDR2 YYNGEE. V was trimmed by 4 bases and J by 1 base, leaving 15 bases between them. In nucleotides, the CDR3 is TGTGCCAGCAGCCGGGTAGCGGACGTTTCCTACAATGAGCAGTTCTTC. It yields the protein CASSRVADVSYNEQFF. Full variable domain (missing parts from reference TRBV9 and TRBJ2-1): DSGVTQTPKHLITATGQRVTLRCSPRSGDLSVYWYQQSLDQGLQFLIQYYNGEERAKGNILERFSAQQFPDLHSELNLSSLELGDSALYFCASSRVADVSYNEQFFGPGTRLTVL.

This chain links TRBV5-1 with TRBJ2-5; either TRBD1 or TRBD2 may fit D (6 bases each). V gave up 4 bases and J gave up 7 bases, with 17 bases separating them. Per germline, CDR1 SGHRS and CDR2 YFSETQ. This CDR3 contains 14 residues. The CDR3 here is CASSQTTKGGTQYF. The CDR3, as DNA: TGCGCCAGCAGCCAGACAACCAAGGGGGGGACCCAGTACTTC.

The V gene is TRBV6-5, the J gene TRBJ2-7; a possible D gene is TRBD1 (5 bases). The CDR3 is made up of 15 amino acids. V gave up 2 bases and J gave up 2 bases, with 13 bases separating them. Per the germline V gene, CDR1 is MNHEY and CDR2 is SVGAGI. This CDR3 is CASSYENQGPYEQYF. The CDR3 coding sequence is TGTGCCAGCAGTTACGAGAACCAGGGCCCCTACGAGCAGTACTTC.

The chain has TRBV18 and TRBJ2-4, with D perhaps matching TRBD2 (6 bases). Germline V gene sequence: CDR1 KGHSH, CDR2 LQKENI. The CDR3 runs to 14 residues. The ends were cut back, 4 bases at V and 7 bases at J, with 14 bases in the middle. CDR3 bases: TGTGCCAGCTCACTCCTCCCGGGGGAGAACATTCAGTACTTC. Protein product: CASSLLPGENIQYF.

The chain recombines TRBV15 with TRBJ2-3, with 9 bases fitting TRBD1. V lost 5 bases, J lost 4 bases, and 4 bases stayed unmatched. The CDR3 runs to 14 residues. Germline CDR1 reads LNHNV; CDR2 reads YYDKDF (reference sequence). In nucleotides, the CDR3 is TGTGCCACCAGCCTTGGACAGGGGCCAGATACGCAGTATTTT. Amino acids: CATSLGQGPDTQYF.

This CDR3 reads CASSYSGASNTGELFF. CDR3 coding DNA: TGTGCCAGCAGTTACTCAGGGGCCTCAAACACCGGGGAGCTGTTTTTT. The chain joins TRBV6-5 to TRBJ2-2; possible D gene TRBD1, 5 bases. There are 16 residues in the CDR3. Deletions cut 0 bases from V and 2 bases from J, with 10 bases between. CDR1 and CDR2 (germline): MNHEY, SVGAGI.

This clone was seen a single time. CDR3 nucleotide sequence: TGTGCCAGCAGGGCCGTCATTGCTATAACCGGGGAGCTGTTTTTT. It encodes CASRAVIAITGELFF. The chain couples TRBV2 to TRBJ2-2; no clear D. The germline CDR1 and CDR2 sequences are SNHLY and FYNNEI. This CDR3 is built from 15 residues. Trimming took 6 bases from V and 5 from J, leaving 16 bases between them.

This clone was counted between two and nine times. The V call is TRBV5-1, the J call TRBJ2-1, with TRBD2 matching 9 bases. The V and J ends lost 4 bases and 10 bases, in that order; junction bases with no gene match: 12. The CDR3 has 15 amino acids. The germline V gene has CDR1 SGHRS and CDR2 YFSETQ. CDR3: CASSPLGGRANEQFF. The CDR3 DNA reads as TGCGCCAGCAGCCCCCTAGGCGGGAGGGCCAACGAGCAGTTCTTC.

J is TRBJ2-7 and V is TRBV18; either TRBD1 or TRBD2 may fit D (5 bases each). Trimming shortened V by 3 bases and J by 5 bases, and 14 bases separated the two germline ends. Per the germline V gene, CDR1 is KGHSH and CDR2 is LQKENI. This CDR3 is 14 amino acids long. The CDR3 reads CASSPGTSKDEQYF. In DNA, the CDR3 is TGTGCCAGCTCACCCGGGACGTCAAAGGACGAGCAGTACTTC.

The chain joins TRBV5-1 to TRBJ2-7, with D uncertain. Trimming took 1 base from V and 0 from J, leaving 8 bases between them. The CDR3 covers 14 residues. CDR1 SGHRS and CDR2 YFSETQ come from the germline V gene. The CDR3 DNA sequence: TGCGCCAGCAGCTTGACATTTAGCTCCTACGAGCAGTACTTC. The encoded protein is CASSLTFSSYEQYF. Filled out from reference TRBV5-1 and TRBJ2-7, the complete variable domain reads KAGVTQTPRYLIKTRGQQVTLSCSPISGHRSVSWYQQTPGQGLQFLFEYFSETQRNKGNFPGRFSGRQFSNSRSEMNVSTLELGDSALYLCASSLTFSSYEQYFGPGTRLTVT.

The sample holds one count of this clone. J is TRBJ2-1 and V is TRBV9; the match to TRBD1 covers 12 bases. The CDR3 is 15 residues long. Germline assignment: CDR1 SGDLS and CDR2 YYNGEE. After removal of 0 bases from V and 9 bases from J, the junction contained 4 bases not matched to a gene. This CDR3 reads CASSVEGQGATEQFF. CDR3 in DNA: TGTGCCAGCAGCGTAGAGGGACAGGGGGCAACTGAGCAGTTCTTC. The complete variable domain, with remaining parts taken from reference TRBV9 and TRBJ2-1, reads DSGVTQTPKHLITATGQRVTLRCSPRSGDLSVYWYQQSLDQGLQFLIQYYNGEERAKGNILERFSAQQFPDLHSELNLSSLELGDSALYFCASSVEGQGATEQFFGPGTRLTVL.

The chain recombines TRBV10-2 with TRBJ1-4; TRBD1 is a possible D gene (6 bases). Germline-derived CDR1 and CDR2 are WSHSY and SAAADI. V was shortened by 5 bases and J by 6 bases, with 13 bases between the two germline ends. This CDR3 comprises 14 residues. Here the CDR3 DNA reads TGCGCCAGCAGTATACAGGGTCTCGATGAAAAACTGTTTTTT. Translation gives CASSIQGLDEKLFF.

The genes are TRBV28 and TRBJ2-5; either TRBD1 or TRBD2 may fit D (5 bases each). The V gene's germline CDR1 is MDHEN and CDR2 SYDVKM. The CDR3 totals 14 residues. V was pared by 6 bases and J by 5 bases, with 16 bases between. CDR3 in amino acids: CASRTVGEGETQYF. The CDR3, as DNA: TGTGCCAGCAGAACAGTGGGGGAAGGGGAGACCCAGTACTTC.

V gene TRBV9 combines with J gene TRBJ2-6; unclear D gene. V was pared by 3 bases and J by 0 bases, with 7 bases between. The CDR3 consists of 15 residues. Germline lookup yields CDR1 SGDLS and CDR2 YYNGEE. This CDR3 reads CASSGIGSGANVLTF. As DNA, the CDR3 is TGTGCCAGCAGCGGGATCGGCTCTGGGGCCAACGTCCTGACTTTC.

J is TRBJ2-1 and V is TRBV11-2, with 7 bases that match TRBD2. Unmatched junction bases numbered 12, after V lost 5 bases and J lost 5 bases. Germline loops: CDR1 SGHAT, CDR2 FQNNGV. The CDR3 totals 16 residues. CDR3 sequence reads: CASSLPWGRGHNEQFF. The DNA of the CDR3 is TGTGCCAGCAGCCTACCATGGGGGAGGGGCCACAATGAGCAGTTCTTC.

The chain is built from TRBV7-2 and TRBJ1-5; TRBD1 might be the D (5 bases). In germline, CDR1 is SGHTA, CDR2 FQGNSA. This CDR3 region has 16 residues. V was pared by 0 bases and J by 2 bases, with 11 bases between. The DNA of the CDR3 is TGTGCCAGCAGCTTAGCTCAGGGCGTCGGCAATCAGCCCCAGCATTTT. Its protein is CASSLAQGVGNQPQHF. Full variable domain (outside the CDR3, taken from reference TRBV7-2 and TRBJ1-5): GAGVSQSPSNKVTEKGKDVELRCDPISGHTALYWYRQSLGQGLEFLIYFQGNSAPDKSGLPSDRFSAERTGGSVSTLTIQRTQQEDSAVYLCASSLAQGVGNQPQHFGDGTRLSIL.

The chain is built from TRBV6-5 and TRBJ2-7, with 11 bases fitting TRBD1. This CDR3 is built from 16 residues. The germline V gene encodes CDR1 MNHEY and CDR2 SVGAGI. The V gene end was trimmed by 2 bases and the J gene end by 9 bases; junction bases not matched to a gene: 12. The CDR3, as DNA: TGTGCCAGCAGTTACACGGACAGGGGGCGCCTCTTCAGGCAGTACTTC. This encodes CASSYTDRGRLFRQYF.

The V call is TRBV29-1, the J call TRBJ1-1; maybe TRBD1 (6 bases). V was trimmed by 7 bases and J by 5 bases, leaving 17 bases between them. Germline lookup yields CDR1 SQVTM and CDR2 ANQGSEA. The CDR3 is made up of 13 amino acids. The CDR3 loop is CSGGGPQGTEAFF. CDR3 DNA sequence: TGCAGCGGTGGCGGGCCCCAGGGGACTGAAGCTTTCTTT.

This rearrangement joins TRBV6-5 to TRBJ2-3, with D perhaps matching TRBD2 (5 bases). Germline CDR1 reads MNHEY; CDR2 reads SVGAGI. Trimming left V 8 bases short and J 5 bases short, with 5 bases between. CDR3 length: 10 residues. The DNA for the CDR3 is TGTGCCAGCCGGGGAGATACGCAGTATTTT. It yields the protein CASRGDTQYF.